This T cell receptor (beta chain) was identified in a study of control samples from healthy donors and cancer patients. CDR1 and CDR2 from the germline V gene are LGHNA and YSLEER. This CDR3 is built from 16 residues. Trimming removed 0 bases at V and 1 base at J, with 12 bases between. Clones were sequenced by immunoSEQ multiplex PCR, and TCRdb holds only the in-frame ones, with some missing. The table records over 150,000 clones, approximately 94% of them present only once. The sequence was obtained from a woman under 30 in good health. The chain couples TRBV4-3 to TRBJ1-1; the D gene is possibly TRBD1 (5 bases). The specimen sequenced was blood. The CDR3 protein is CASSQDLGAQNTEAFF. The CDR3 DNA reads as TGCGCCAGCAGCCAAGATCTCGGGGCCCAGAACACTGAAGCTTTCTTT.